The TCR beta chain under discussion was sequenced for a study (dated by TCRdb to about 2013). From cysteine to phenylalanine, the CDR3 is 19 amino acids long. Solely the CDR3 DNA is kept, with 57 bases framed from the first base. The V end loses 5 bases and the J end loses 2 bases, and a stretch of 22 bases separates them. CDR1 and CDR2 were assigned from the germline V gene as LGHNA and YNFKEQ. TCRdb names Illumina Genome Analyzer IIx as the instrument used. TCRdb reprocessed the public reads (quality trimming at Q25 with fastp, clone calling with MiXCR) and kept in-frame beta chains. All rows with the same CDR3 protein become a single entry with the most common DNA and genes. The sample table shows roughly 15,000 distinct CDR3 sequences, and around 30% are seen once. Approximately 16% of the sample is taken by the ten largest. This clonotype was seen many times. This clone's antigen is unknown. The sample holds no much larger clone one base away, and base qualities are not on file.

The receptor was isolated from a human donor. The receptor chain draws on TRBV4-2 and TRBJ2-6, and possibly TRBD2, on 5 matching bases. The sequencing input was blood. The nucleotides read TGTGCCAGCAGCATCGCCAGTTTTCGGGATAGTACTGGGGCCAACGTCCTGACTTTC. Its coded protein is CASSIASFRDSTGANVLTF.